This entry lists 19 T cell receptor beta chains sequenced from one sample in a study of human T cells and chemical hapten exposure. TCRdb itself ran the RACE reads through MiXCR, one entry per CDR3 protein. The repertoire holds 150,000 to 200,000 distinct CDR3 sequences, with around 15% as singletons. Time point in this sample: patch test 1, 2 weeks after DPC sensitization. Sample treatment: therapeutic diphenylcyclopropenone sensitization with weekly scalp DPC. The specimen comprised whole blood, sampled in connection with sensitization to the hapten diphenylcyclopropenone (DPC). The receptors stem from a woman between 25 and 40 years old with alopecia areata. Some clones in this sample may be carry-over from other donors' samples.

This clonotype was counted ten times or more. The V call is TRBV5-4, the J call TRBJ2-7, with TRBD2 identical over 11 bases. This CDR3 has 17 amino acids. V dropped 1 base and J dropped 0; count of bases not matched to a gene: 6. Per germline, CDR1 SGHNT and CDR2 YYREEE (reference sequence). The CDR3 nucleotides are TGTGCCAGCAGCTTGAGGAGGGGGACTAGCGGCTCCTACGAGCAGTACTTC. Protein product: CASSLRRGTSGSYEQYF.

The chain recombines TRBV6-1 with TRBJ2-5; a weak D match, TRBD2 (6 bases). The germline V gene has CDR1 MNHNS and CDR2 SASEGT. V lost 8 bases and J 2 bases, leaving 9 bases between the germline ends. This CDR3 has 12 residues. The CDR3, as DNA: TGTGCCAGCGGAGGGCGGCAAGAGACCCAGTACTTC. This sequence encodes CASGGRQETQYF.

This clonotype was seen only a few times. The gene calls are TRBV2 and TRBJ2-2, with D perhaps matching TRBD1 or TRBD2 (5 bases each). This CDR3 is 12 amino acids long. V was pared by 6 bases and J by 6 bases, with 8 bases between. Looked up from germline, CDR1 is SNHLY and CDR2 is FYNNEI. The CDR3 spells CASRQGPGELFF. The CDR3 nucleotides are TGTGCCAGCAGGCAGGGACCCGGGGAGCTGTTTTTT.

The J gene is TRBJ1-1, the V gene TRBV7-2; D might be TRBD1 (6 bases). From germline, CDR1 is SGHTA and CDR2 FQGNSA. Trimming left V 5 bases short and J 8 bases short, with 21 bases between. CDR3 length equals 15 residues. CDR3 sequence reads: CASSPYRPTQGEAFF. The CDR3 nucleotides read TGTGCCAGCAGCCCCTACCGGCCCACTCAGGGGGAAGCTTTCTTT.

This clonotype was seen a handful of times. The DNA of the CDR3 is TGTGCCAGCAGCTTAGAAGTCTATGAGCAGTTCTTC. Translated: CASSLEVYEQFF. This rearrangement joins TRBV7-8 to TRBJ2-1; no definite D call. V was trimmed by 1 base and J by 8 bases, leaving 6 bases between them. CDR1 SGHVS and CDR2 FQNEAQ come from the germline V gene. This CDR3 region has 12 residues.

The CDR3 DNA follows: TGTGCCAGCAGCCAAGGAAAGGAAACGAACACTGAAGCTTTCTTT. Its protein product is CASSQGKETNTEAFF. The rearrangement links TRBV3-2 to TRBJ1-1. TRBV3-2 is a pseudogene locus. The CDR3 spans 15 residues.

The J gene is TRBJ2-1, the V gene TRBV2; D is possibly TRBD2 (6 bases). Germline V gene sequence: CDR1 SNHLY, CDR2 FYNNEI. The CDR3 has 11 residues. Between the trimmed V and J ends, which lost 7 bases and 12 bases, there was a span of 13 bases. The CDR3 loop reads CASTPVGGQFF. For the CDR3, the DNA is TGTGCCAGCACCCCAGTGGGGGGGCAGTTCTTC.

In its sample, this clonotype was seen a few times. The CDR3 reads CASSQALADQPQHF. The CDR3 region has the DNA TGTGCCAGCAGCCAAGCATTGGCAGATCAGCCCCAGCATTTT. The rearrangement joins TRBV3-1 to TRBJ1-5; no clear D gene. This CDR3 spans 14 amino acids. Germline CDR1 and CDR2: LGHDT and YNNKEL (reference sequence). V lost 1 base and J lost 5, with 9 bases in between.

This clonotype was counted only a few times. The rearrangement links TRBV29-1 to TRBJ2-1; maybe TRBD2 (6 bases). Trimming removed 8 bases from V and 0 bases from J, with 14 bases in between. The germline V gene has CDR1 SQVTM and CDR2 ANQGSEA. CDR3 size: 14 residues. CDR3 DNA: TGCAGCACAGGAGGGCCTAGCTCCTACAATGAGCAGTTCTTC. Protein: CSTGGPSSYNEQFF.

The chain has TRBV5-5 and TRBJ2-5, with D perhaps TRBD1 (6 bases). V lost 2 bases and J lost 5, with 19 bases in between. Germline loops: CDR1 SGHKS, CDR2 YYEKEE (reference sequence). This CDR3 comprises 16 residues. The CDR3 protein is CASSLTPTTGRETQYF. In nucleotides, the CDR3 is TGTGCCAGCAGCTTAACCCCCACTACAGGGCGCGAGACCCAGTACTTC.

V is TRBV18 and J is TRBJ2-7; 8 bases map to TRBD1. This CDR3 is 15 amino acids long. V gave up 6 bases and J gave up 7 bases; unmatched junction bases: 14. CDR1 KGHSH and CDR2 LQKENI come from the germline V gene. The CDR3 sequence is CASSPGMTGAQEQYF. DNA of the CDR3: TGTGCCAGCTCCCCAGGAATGACAGGGGCGCAAGAGCAGTACTTC.

This clonotype showed up many times. This chain joins TRBV21-1 and TRBJ2-7; the D call TRBD1 from the table was never checked on the DNA. TRBV21-1 is annotated as a pseudogene. CDR3 size: 15 residues. Written as DNA, the CDR3 is TGTGCCAGCAGGCCCGGGACAGTGGATTTCTACGAGCAGTACTTC. It translates to CASRPGTVDFYEQYF.

This chain joins TRBV3-1 and TRBJ1-4, with TRBD1 identical over 10 bases. The germline CDR1 and CDR2 sequences are LGHDT and YNNKEL (reference sequence). V trimming: 2 bases; J trimming: 6 bases; junction bases outside the gene matches: 3. The CDR3 totals 15 residues. The CDR3 here is CASSQTGQGYEKLFF. The DNA for the CDR3 is TGTGCCAGCAGCCAAACGGGACAGGGGTATGAAAAACTGTTTTTT.

This rearrangement joins TRBV5-4 to TRBJ2-1, with unresolved D. V lost 4 bases, J lost 10 bases, and 18 bases lay in between. CDR3 length equals 14 residues. Per germline, CDR1 SGHNT and CDR2 YYREEE (reference sequence). CDR3 sequence: CASSPWSTVPEQFF. CDR3 coding DNA: TGTGCCAGCAGCCCCTGGTCGACGGTTCCGGAGCAGTTCTTC.

This clonotype was seen more than once but under ten times. This chain joins TRBV27 and TRBJ2-5, with 11 bases matching TRBD2. V lost 5 bases to trimming and J lost 0 bases; unmatched junction nucleotides: 14. The CDR3 sequence is 19 residues long. Looked up from germline, CDR1 is MNHEY and CDR2 is SMNVEV (reference sequence). In DNA form, the CDR3 reads TGTGCCAGCAGTCCCAGGCTGCTAGCGGGGGGATTTTACCAAGAGACCCAGTACTTC. Protein sequence: CASSPRLLAGGFYQETQYF.

The chain joins TRBV12-3 or TRBV12-4 to TRBJ1-2, with D possibly matching TRBD1 (5 bases). V lost 5 bases, J lost 5 bases, and 27 bases lay in between. The CDR3 is 18 residues long. The CDR3 spells CASSPGAPGRRDRYGYTF. The CDR3 nucleotides read TGTGCCAGCAGTCCCGGGGCCCCGGGCCGGAGGGATCGGTATGGCTACACCTTC.

This chain joins TRBV18 and TRBJ2-3; 7 bases match TRBD1. This CDR3 has 15 residues. Germline V gene data show CDR1 as KGHSH and CDR2 as LQKENI. V dropped 4 bases and J dropped 2; count of bases not matched to a gene: 6. CDR3: CASSLSGTDTDTQYF. The DNA of the CDR3 is TGTGCCAGCTCACTATCCGGGACAGACACAGATACGCAGTATTTT.

This clonotype has only a few counts. As DNA, the CDR3 is TGCAGTGCTAGCCGGGTAATGGGTTCACCCCTCCACTTT. This sequence encodes CSASRVMGSPLHF. The V call is TRBV20-1, the J call TRBJ1-6; D is unresolved. This CDR3 contains 13 residues. From germline, CDR1 is DFQATT and CDR2 SNEGSKA (reference sequence). Trimming pared 3 bases from V and 9 bases from J, leaving 12 bases between.

This chain joins TRBV7-9 and TRBJ1-6; perhaps TRBD1 as D (5 bases). The germline V gene encodes CDR1 SEHNR and CDR2 FQNEAQ (reference sequence). The V gene lost 1 base and the J gene lost 10 bases, with 8 bases spanning the gap. CDR3 length equals 13 residues. The DNA of the CDR3 is TGTGCCAGCAGCTTAGACGGGGACTCACCCCTCCACTTT. Encoded protein: CASSLDGDSPLHF.